These T cell receptor beta chains were read from a single sample in a study of CD8 T cells in ankylosing spondylitis. TCRdb processed the 5' RACE reads anew with MiXCR; each CDR3 protein has one entry. In the table there are roughly 220,000 distinct CDR3 sequences, around 19% of which are singletons. Specimen: blood, either unsorted or a sorted T cell fraction (not recorded which). The receptors come from a male donor with ankylosing spondylitis. The CDR3 runs from the conserved cysteine through the conserved F or W. Each record gives: CDR3 protein, CDR3 DNA, D gene, clone size, J gene, V gene. A D gene is named only where the DNA matches it firmly. Clone size is shown for a subset of rows, as once, few, many or a class of expanded clone.

CDR3: CASSFVGTEQETQYF; DNA: TGTGCCAGCAGCTTCGTCGGGACGGAACAAGAGACCCAGTACTTC; D: -; size: -; J: TRBJ2-5; V: TRBV5-6
CDR3: CASSAPRVGELFF; DNA: TGTGCCAGCAGCGCCCCCAGGGTCGGGGAGCTGTTTTTT; D: -; size: many; J: TRBJ2-2; V: TRBV9
CDR3: CASSSGTGPSSQHF; DNA: TGTGCCAGCAGCTCCGGGACAGGGCCATCCTCCCAGCATTTT; D: TRBD1; size: -; J: TRBJ1-5; V: TRBV7-6
CDR3: CSVVVRGYNEQFF; DNA: TGCAGCGTTGTGGTCAGGGGCTACAATGAGCAGTTCTTC; D: -; size: many; J: TRBJ2-1; V: TRBV29-1
CDR3: CASSLWGGEQYF; DNA: TGTGCCAGCAGTTTATGGGGGGGCGAGCAGTACTTC; D: TRBD2; size: -; J: TRBJ2-7; V: TRBV12-3/TRBV12-4
CDR3: CASSLWGQGPPPEYEQYF; DNA: TGTGCCAGCAGTTTGTGGGGACAGGGCCCACCACCTGAGTACGAGCAGTACTTC; D: TRBD1; size: -; J: TRBJ2-7; V: TRBV28
CDR3: CSVSDGYGYTF; DNA: TGCAGCGTTTCCGACGGCTATGGCTACACCTTC; D: -; size: -; J: TRBJ1-2; V: TRBV29-1
CDR3: CASSVDGHTSTEAFF; DNA: TGTGCCAGCAGCGTAGATGGACACACCAGCACTGAAGCTTTCTTT; D: -; size: -; J: TRBJ1-1; V: TRBV9
CDR3: CASSPVVGAYNEQFF; DNA: TGTGCCAGCAGCCCCGTGGTCGGCGCCTACAATGAGCAGTTCTTC; D: -; size: few; J: TRBJ2-1; V: TRBV7-9
CDR3: CASGLRGGSGANVLTF; DNA: TGTGCTAGTGGTTTGAGGGGGGGCTCTGGGGCCAACGTCCTGACTTTC; D: -; size: many; J: TRBJ2-6; V: TRBV12-5
CDR3: CASSLGDPNTDTQYF; DNA: TGTGCCAGCAGCCTAGGGGACCCCAACACAGATACGCAGTATTTT; D: -; size: few; J: TRBJ2-3; V: TRBV12-3/TRBV12-4
CDR3: CASSDRLATGELFF; DNA: TGTGCCAGCAGTGATCGGCTAGCGACCGGGGAGCTGTTTTTT; D: -; size: many; J: TRBJ2-2; V: TRBV2
CDR3: CASSTPSGGSYNEQFF; DNA: TGCGCCAGCAGCACACCTAGCGGGGGCTCCTACAATGAGCAGTTCTTC; D: TRBD2; size: few; J: TRBJ2-1; V: TRBV5-1
CDR3: CSALDGVNTEAFF; DNA: TGCAGTGCTTTGGACGGGGTGAACACTGAAGCTTTCTTT; D: -; size: -; J: TRBJ1-1; V: TRBV20-1
CDR3: CSARAGHTNEKLFF; DNA: TGCAGTGCTAGAGCCGGGCATACTAATGAAAAACTGTTTTTT; D: -; size: -; J: TRBJ1-4; V: TRBV20-1
CDR3: CASSPLDRFNTGELFF; DNA: TGTGCCAGCAGTCCCCTGGACAGGTTTAACACCGGGGAGCTGTTTTTT; D: TRBD1; size: -; J: TRBJ2-2; V: TRBV27
CDR3: CASSPGGGFPTEAFF; DNA: TGTGCCAGCAGCCCTGGGGGTGGGTTTCCCACTGAAGCTTTCTTT; D: -; size: few; J: TRBJ1-1; V: TRBV9
CDR3: CASRGLAGWETQYF; DNA: TGTGCCAGCAGGGGACTAGCGGGGTGGGAGACCCAGTACTTC; D: TRBD2; size: -; J: TRBJ2-5; V: TRBV11-2
CDR3: CSVPSRDGYGYTF; DNA: TGCAGCGTTCCCAGCCGGGACGGGTATGGCTACACCTTC; D: -; size: few; J: TRBJ1-2; V: TRBV29-1
CDR3: CASSDTDYYGYTF; DNA: TGCGCCAGCAGTGATACGGATTACTATGGCTACACCTTC; D: -; size: few; J: TRBJ1-2; V: TRBV5-1
CDR3: CASSHRATTYNEQFF; DNA: TGTGCCAGCAGCCATAGGGCTACCACTTACAATGAGCAGTTCTTC; D: -; size: few; J: TRBJ2-1; V: TRBV4-2
CDR3: CAWSAGALGTGEQYF; DNA: TGTGCCTGGAGTGCAGGGGCCCTAGGGACCGGCGAGCAGTACTTC; D: -; size: few; J: TRBJ2-7; V: TRBV30
CDR3: CASSSPGLAGVGELFF; DNA: TGTGCCAGCAGCTCCCCTGGACTAGCGGGAGTTGGGGAGCTGTTTTTT; D: TRBD2; size: few; J: TRBJ2-2; V: TRBV11-2
CDR3: CASSSALDLGRTEAFF; DNA: TGTGCCAGCAGTTCTGCCTTGGACCTTGGCAGGACTGAAGCTTTCTTT; D: -; size: few; J: TRBJ1-1; V: TRBV7-9
CDR3: CASSFWNPINTGELFF; DNA: TGTGCCAGCAGTTTTTGGAACCCTATCAACACCGGGGAGCTGTTTTTT; D: -; size: -; J: TRBJ2-2; V: TRBV28
CDR3: CASSFAGRADNEQFF; DNA: TGTGCCAGCAGTTTCGCGGGGAGGGCGGACAATGAGCAGTTCTTC; D: TRBD2; size: -; J: TRBJ2-1; V: TRBV27
CDR3: CASSSSLTGGPDEQFF; DNA: TGTGCCAGCAGCTCGTCGTTGACGGGAGGGCCGGATGAGCAGTTCTTC; D: TRBD2; size: many; J: TRBJ2-1; V: TRBV12-3/TRBV12-4
CDR3: CASSPYPAPNEQFF; DNA: TGTGCCAGCAGCCCGTACCCAGCCCCCAATGAGCAGTTCTTC; D: -; size: -; J: TRBJ2-1; V: TRBV14
CDR3: CASSQGRLDFYNEQFF; DNA: TGCGCCAGCAGCCAAGGTCGCCTGGACTTCTACAATGAGCAGTTCTTC; D: -; size: -; J: TRBJ2-1; V: TRBV4-3
CDR3: CASRHPGQGNYGYTF; DNA: TGTGCCAGCAGACACCCGGGACAGGGGAACTATGGCTACACCTTC; D: TRBD1; size: few; J: TRBJ1-2; V: TRBV12-3/TRBV12-4
CDR3: CASSWGGSGTQYF; DNA: TGTGCCAGCAGCTGGGGGGGTTCGGGAACCCAGTACTTC; D: TRBD2; size: -; J: TRBJ2-5; V: TRBV12-3/TRBV12-4
CDR3: CASIQTGIHEQYF; DNA: TGTGCCAGCATCCAGACAGGGATCCACGAGCAGTACTTC; D: TRBD1; size: few; J: TRBJ2-7; V: TRBV6-1
CDR3: CASSVGAAETYEQYF; DNA: TGTGCCAGCAGCGTAGGGGCAGCTGAGACCTACGAGCAGTACTTC; D: -; size: -; J: TRBJ2-7; V: TRBV9
CDR3: CSASSGLANLNEQFF; DNA: TGCAGTGCTAGCTCTGGGCTAGCGAACCTTAATGAGCAGTTCTTC; D: -; size: few; J: TRBJ2-1; V: TRBV20-1
CDR3: CASSFYPGGYQPQHF; DNA: TGTGCCAGTAGTTTTTACCCAGGGGGCTATCAGCCCCAGCATTTT; D: TRBD1; size: -; J: TRBJ1-5; V: TRBV19
CDR3: CSVEVGTSALNTGELFF; DNA: TGCAGCGTTGAAGTGGGGACGTCAGCCTTGAACACCGGGGAGCTGTTTTTT; D: -; size: -; J: TRBJ2-2; V: TRBV29-1